This TCR beta chain was recorded in a study of blood T cell repertoires in COVID-19. Overall study: Specimens from acute and convalescent COVID-19 originated in the United States, Italy and Spain. From T cells, B-cell-depleted T cells, or PBMCs came the material, which was cDNA or gDNA.

Germline-derived CDR1 and CDR2 are GTSNPN and SVGIG (reference sequence). The junction had 6 bases not matched to a gene; V was cut back by 8 bases and J by 0 bases. The CDR3 length is 13 residues. Study processing details: Reference gene primer amplification yielded estimated nucleated cell counts. Generated by immunoSEQ multiplex PCR, the TCRdb table keeps only in-frame clones and is missing some. V, J and clone size are taken as reported in that table, and D and trimming were inferred from the DNA itself. The table has nearly 350,000 clones, about four fifths seen once. The sequenced sample was peripheral blood. The sequence came from a man younger than 45 with active or convalescent COVID-19. This chain connects TRBV30 to TRBJ1-1; 7 nucleotides match TRBD1. The DNA of the CDR3 is TGTGCCATTGGGACAGCGCTGAACACTGAAGCTTTCTTT. Protein: CAIGTALNTEAFF.